The 21 T cell receptor beta chains reported below all come from one sample, sequenced in a study of cytomegalovirus exposure and HLA in healthy donors. PCR amplification relied on 60 Vbeta primers (plus 13 Jbeta primers). The table came from immunoSEQ multiplex PCR; TCRdb's copy has only in-frame clones and leaves some out. Seen here are approximately 150,000 clones, 65% to 80% observed once, and the top ten hold 3.1%. Sequencing used PBMCs. The receptors shown here come from a male donor in good health and CMV-seronegative.

The table lists this clone with a few counts. Written as DNA, the CDR3 is TGTGCCAGCACCTACAGGGCCCTGAACACTGAAGCTTTCTTT. It encodes CASTYRALNTEAFF. The chain is built from TRBV2 and TRBJ1-1, with D perhaps TRBD1 (6 bases). Germline V gives CDR1 SNHLY, CDR2 FYNNEI. The V gene lost 7 bases and the J gene lost 0 bases, with 12 bases spanning the gap. The CDR3 contains 14 residues.

The CDR3 DNA reads as TGTGCCAGCAGTTACGGACTAGCTAGCACAGATACGCAGTATTTT. Translating it yields CASSYGLASTDTQYF. The chain links TRBV6-5 to TRBJ2-3; 8 nucleotides align to TRBD2. The germline V gene has CDR1 MNHEY and CDR2 SVGAGI. This CDR3 is 15 amino acids long. The V gene end was trimmed by 2 bases and the J gene end by 0 bases; junction bases not matched to a gene: 1.

This sequence joins TRBV5-8 and TRBJ2-3; 7 positions match TRBD1. From germline, CDR1 is SGHTS and CDR2 YDEGEE. V dropped 3 bases and J dropped 5; count of bases not matched to a gene: 12. The CDR3 runs 16 residues. CDR3 nucleotides: TGTGCCAGCAGCTCCGGACAGGCCGCGATTGGAGATACGCAGTATTTT. Translated, it gives CASSSGQAAIGDTQYF. The whole variable domain, filled in from reference TRBV5-8 and TRBJ2-3, reads EAGVTQSPTHLIKTRGQQATLRCSPISGHTSVYWYQQALGLGLQFLLWYDEGEERNRGNFPPRFSGRQFPNYSSELNVNALELEDSALYLCASSSGQAAIGDTQYFGPGTRLTVL.

The table lists this clone with a few counts. The chain recombines TRBV7-9 with TRBJ1-1; 9 bases align to TRBD1. Germline CDR1 SEHNR, CDR2 FQNEAQ (reference sequence). The CDR3 has 15 residues. Trimming removed 4 bases from V and 1 base from J; junction bases left unmatched: 4. This CDR3 reads CASSSRTGENTEAFF. The CDR3 DNA follows: TGTGCCAGCAGCTCGCGGACAGGGGAGAACACTGAAGCTTTCTTT.

This clone turned up a few times. The chain joins TRBV7-9 to TRBJ2-7; TRBD1 might be the D (5 bases). Germline V lookup: CDR1 SEHNR, CDR2 FQNEAQ (reference sequence). V shed 2 bases and J shed 5 bases, with 10 bases lying between them. The CDR3 has 13 residues. The CDR3 loop is CASSLRVTDEQYF. The CDR3 nucleotides read TGTGCCAGCAGCTTACGGGTGACAGACGAGCAGTACTTC.

This clone has a handful of counts. The CDR3 DNA follows: TGTGCCAGCAGTGAATACAGGGGAGGCAATAGCAATCAGCCCCAGCATTTT. Translating gives CASSEYRGGNSNQPQHF. The rearrangement uses TRBV2 and TRBJ1-5; 7 nucleotides align to TRBD1. Germline lookup yields CDR1 SNHLY and CDR2 FYNNEI. The CDR3 extends over 17 amino acids. The V gene end was trimmed by 2 bases and the J gene end by 0 bases; junction bases not matched to a gene: 7. The full variable domain, its missing parts supplied by reference TRBV2 and TRBJ1-5, is EPEVTQTPSHQVTQMGQEVILRCVPISNHLYFYWYRQILGQKVEFLVSFYNNEISEKSEIFDDQFSVERPDGSNFTLKIRSTKLEDSAMYFCASSEYRGGNSNQPQHFGDGTRLSIL.

The rearrangement links TRBV9 to TRBJ2-5, with a weak D call TRBD2 (6 bases). This CDR3 has 17 amino acids. Germline loops: CDR1 SGDLS, CDR2 YYNGEE. With 3 bases removed from V and 3 bases from J, the gap between germline ends came to 21 bases. The CDR3 DNA reads TGTGCCAGCAGCGAACGTCAAGGACTAAACCCTAAAGAGACCCAGTACTTC. Translated: CASSERQGLNPKETQYF.

CDR3 loop: CASSLTFRGANTEAFF. CDR3 sequence (DNA): TGTGCCAGCAGCTTAACTTTTCGGGGGGCGAACACTGAAGCTTTCTTT. The chain joins TRBV7-3 to TRBJ1-1, with D possibly matching TRBD1 (6 bases). Germline CDR1 is SGHTA and CDR2 is FQGTGA. The CDR3 totals 16 residues. Trimming cost V 0 bases and J 1 base, with 12 bases left between them.

Note on this clone: This is likely a read error, given that the CDR3 carries no conserved phenylalanine or tryptophan at its end. This chain uses TRBV19 with TRBJ2-7; tentative D call: TRBD1 (5 bases). From germline, CDR1 is LNHDA and CDR2 SQIVND (reference sequence). V was shortened by 9 bases and J by 2 bases, with 17 bases between the two germline ends. The CDR3 is 14 residues long. The CDR3 nucleotides are TGTGCCAGCCCAGGGTGGGTCGTGACCTACGAGCAGTACCTC. Its translation is CASPGWVVTYEQYL.

The gene calls are TRBV28 and TRBJ2-7; tentative D call: TRBD2 (5 bases). Trimming pared 4 bases from V and 2 bases from J, leaving 21 bases between. The CDR3 loop spans 17 amino acids. Germline V gene lookup returns CDR1 MDHEN and CDR2 SYDVKM. The DNA for the CDR3 is TGTGCCAGCAGTTCCATGATATTGGACGGGGAGACCTACGAGCAGTACTTC. It is translated as CASSSMILDGETYEQYF.

The rearrangement links TRBV11-2 to TRBJ1-2; D is ambiguous. CDR1 is SGHAT, CDR2 FQNNGV, per germline. V lost 0 bases and J lost 2, with 7 bases in between. CDR3 size: 14 residues. The CDR3 loop reads CASSLDLLNYGYTF. The CDR3 coding sequence is TGTGCCAGCAGCTTAGATTTACTAAACTATGGCTACACCTTC.

The V gene is TRBV6-5, the J gene TRBJ1-1; D is possibly TRBD1 (5 bases). Germline CDR1 reads MNHEY; CDR2 reads SVGAGI. The V end was cut by 10 bases, the J end by 3 bases, with 12 bases between. This CDR3 region has 12 residues. CDR3 sequence reads: CATKDSHTEAFF. As DNA, the CDR3 is TGTGCCACCAAAGACAGTCACACTGAAGCTTTCTTT.

The chain recombines TRBV5-1 with TRBJ2-5; 7 nucleotides agree with TRBD1. CDR1 is SGHRS, CDR2 YFSETQ, per germline. The CDR3 loop spans 13 amino acids. The V gene end was trimmed by 3 bases and the J gene end by 2 bases; junction bases not matched to a gene: 1. The CDR3 region has the DNA TGCGCCAGCAGCTCGGGACAGCAAGAGACCCAGTACTTC. It yields the protein CASSSGQQETQYF.

This clone was seen a handful of times. This chain uses TRBV7-9 with TRBJ2-5; the D gene is possibly TRBD1 (6 bases). Germline V gene lookup returns CDR1 SEHNR and CDR2 FQNEAQ (reference sequence). CDR3 length: 14 amino acids. Between the trimmed V and J ends, which lost 3 bases and 2 bases, there was a span of 10 bases. This CDR3 reads CASSLGTSQETQYF. CDR3 in DNA: TGTGCCAGCAGCTTGGGGACATCTCAAGAGACCCAGTACTTC.

The chain carries TRBV7-2 and TRBJ2-3; 9 nucleotides line up with TRBD2. CDR3 length equals 15 residues. The V gene end was trimmed by 1 base and the J gene end by 5 bases; junction bases not matched to a gene: 4. Germline lookup yields CDR1 SGHTA and CDR2 FQGNSA. CDR3 nucleotide sequence: TGTGCCAGCAGCTTAGTACCGCGGGGGGGAGATACGCAGTATTTT. It yields the protein CASSLVPRGGDTQYF. Together with reference TRBV7-2 and TRBJ2-3, the CDR3 gives the full variable domain: GAGVSQSPSNKVTEKGKDVELRCDPISGHTALYWYRQSLGQGLEFLIYFQGNSAPDKSGLPSDRFSAERTGGSVSTLTIQRTQQEDSAVYLCASSLVPRGGDTQYFGPGTRLTVL.

This chain connects TRBV21-1 to TRBJ2-2; TRBD2, as called in the table, went unchecked against the DNA. TRBV21-1 is a pseudogene locus. This CDR3 has 14 residues. As DNA, the CDR3 is TGTGCCAGCCATCCTGCCCGTAGCACCGGGGAGCTGTTTTTT. Translation: CASHPARSTGELFF.

For this clone: The same CDR3 is also encoded by other DNA sequences in this sample. CDR3 residues: CASSEGGWNYGYTF. DNA for the CDR3: TGTGCCAGCAGTGAAGGGGGCTGGAATTATGGCTACACCTTC. This chain uses TRBV2 with TRBJ1-2; D might be TRBD1 (5 bases). The CDR3 runs 14 residues. Trimming left V 1 base short and J 5 bases short, with 11 bases between. The germline CDR1 and CDR2 sequences are SNHLY and FYNNEI.

This clone showed up just a few times. The gene calls are TRBV6-6 and TRBJ2-5, with TRBD1 as a possible D gene (6 bases). Germline assignment: CDR1 MNHNY and CDR2 SVGAGI (reference sequence). V was clipped by 7 bases and J by 2 bases, with 14 bases between them. This CDR3 contains 14 residues. The DNA for the CDR3 is TGTGCCAGCATTCCTACAGGGCTTCAAGAGACCCAGTACTTC. It translates to CASIPTGLQETQYF.

V is TRBV7-2 and J is TRBJ1-5; unclear D gene. The CDR3 extends over 15 amino acids. In germline, CDR1 is SGHTA, CDR2 FQGNSA. V lost 5 bases, J lost 7 bases, and 18 bases lay in between. DNA for the CDR3: TGTGCCAGCAGCCCTGGTTGGGAGTATGGGCAGCCCCAGCATTTT. This gives the protein CASSPGWEYGQPQHF.

Remarks on this clone: The same CDR3 also results from other DNA sequences found in this sample. The chain uses TRBV9 and TRBJ2-7; TRBD2 agrees at 9 bases. Germline V lookup: CDR1 SGDLS, CDR2 YYNGEE. V lost 4 bases, J lost 3 bases, and 11 bases stayed unmatched. The CDR3 length is 16 residues. Here the CDR3 DNA reads TGTGCCAGCAGCCCCCGTGGGGCGGGGGGGAGCTACGAGCAGTACTTC. Translating it yields CASSPRGAGGSYEQYF.

The rearrangement joins TRBV5-1 to TRBJ1-1; 8 positions agree with TRBD1. V trimming: 6 bases; J trimming: 2 bases; junction bases outside the gene matches: 6. The CDR3 loop spans 14 amino acids. Germline lookup yields CDR1 SGHRS and CDR2 YFSETQ. In nucleotides, the CDR3 is TGCGCCAGCATTGAAACAGGGGGAAACACTGAAGCTTTCTTT. Translated: CASIETGGNTEAFF.